The 22 T cell receptor beta chains below come from one sample, sequenced in a study of CD8+ T cells in alopecia areata. Treatment indicated: oral pan-JAK inhibitor, 5-10 mg twice daily. Investigators isolated RNA and reverse transcribed it into cDNA to act as the sequencing template. TCRdb's copy holds only in-frame clones and misses some; the assay was immunoSEQ multiplex PCR. The data show 150,000 to 200,000 clones, with around three fifths seen just once and about 1.3% held by the top ten. Sequencing used CD4+ T cells sorted from blood, obtained around week 50, from a patient treated with tofacitinib. The source of these receptors is a human donor with alopecia areata.

This clone has a handful of counts. V gene TRBV29-1 combines with J gene TRBJ2-5; the match to TRBD1 covers 8 bases. Trimming took 6 bases from V and 7 from J; bases not matched to a gene: 16. The CDR3 contains 15 residues. CDR1 is SQVTM, CDR2 ANQGSEA, per germline. The CDR3 nucleotides read TGCAGCGTAATTCCGGGACAGGAGGCGCCAAGGACCCAGTACTTC. Its protein product is CSVIPGQEAPRTQYF. Drawing the rest from reference TRBV29-1 and TRBJ2-5, the complete variable domain is SAVISQKPSRDICQRGTSLTIQCQVDSQVTMMFWYRQQPGQSLTLIATANQGSEATYESGFVIDKFPISRPNLTFSTLTVSNMSPEDSSIYLCSVIPGQEAPRTQYFGPGTRLLVL.

A word on this clone: Other DNA sequences of this sample code for an identical CDR3. The chain links TRBV6-6 to TRBJ2-3; D remains unclear. This CDR3 is 12 amino acids long. V was pared by 5 bases and J by 2 bases, with 5 bases between. CDR1 MNHNY and CDR2 SVGAGI come from the germline V gene (reference sequence). The CDR3 spells CASSSTTDTQYF. CDR3 in DNA: TGTGCCAGCAGTAGCACCACAGATACGCAGTATTTT.

The chain has TRBV25-1 and TRBJ2-5, with D perhaps being TRBD1 or TRBD2 (7 bases each). CDR3 length equals 15 residues. Germline V gene sequence: CDR1 MGHDK, CDR2 SYGVNS. V lost 4 bases and J 2 bases, leaving 14 bases between the germline ends. This CDR3 reads CASSAAGQPQETQYF. The DNA of the CDR3 is TGTGCCAGCAGTGCAGCGGGACAGCCACAAGAGACCCAGTACTTC.

A few counts support this clone. The J gene is TRBJ1-5, the V gene TRBV29-1, with TRBD1 identical over 9 bases. From germline, CDR1 is SQVTM and CDR2 ANQGSEA. J gave up 3 bases and V 4 bases, and 4 bases lay outside the gene matches. This CDR3 spans 14 amino acids. The DNA for the CDR3 is TGCAGCGTTGGGGGACAGGGCGACAATCAGCCCCAGCATTTT. As protein: CSVGGQGDNQPQHF.

This chain joins TRBV9 and TRBJ1-4; D gene uncertain. Trimming shortened V by 0 bases and J by 2 bases, and 8 bases separated the two germline ends. Looked up from germline, CDR1 is SGDLS and CDR2 is YYNGEE. This CDR3 has 15 amino acids. In nucleotides, the CDR3 is TGTGCCAGCAGCGTAGGGACGTATACTAATGAAAAACTGTTTTTT. Translating it yields CASSVGTYTNEKLFF.

The chain uses TRBV6-6 and TRBJ2-7; D is perhaps TRBD1 (5 bases). The CDR3 totals 15 residues. Trimming cost V 5 bases and J 4 bases, with 18 bases left between them. From germline, CDR1 is MNHNY and CDR2 SVGAGI (reference sequence). The CDR3, as DNA: TGTGCCAGCAGTGTAGTTTTGGGGCTACCATACGAGCAGTACTTC. Translation gives CASSVVLGLPYEQYF.

Notes on this clone: Other DNA sequences in the sample encode the same CDR3. This chain links TRBV5-1 with TRBJ2-7; no definite D call. In germline, CDR1 is SGHRS, CDR2 YFSETQ. This CDR3 comprises 14 residues. Trimming stripped 0 bases from V and 1 base from J, with 8 bases between. CDR3 nucleotide sequence: TGCGCCAGCAGCTTGGAGAGGATTTCCTACGAGCAGTACTTC. Its translation is CASSLERISYEQYF.

The chain couples TRBV29-1 to TRBJ1-2; 8 bases line up with TRBD1. V dropped 1 base and J dropped 7; count of bases not matched to a gene: 8. CDR1 and CDR2 from the germline V gene are SQVTM and ANQGSEA. The CDR3 runs 14 residues. CDR3 DNA sequence: TGCAGCGTTGAAGGTGGAGCAGGGGGCCTTGGCTACACCTTC. Its protein is CSVEGGAGGLGYTF.

A word on this clone: At the DNA level, this CDR3 is encoded by other sequences in the same sample as well. This chain's CDR3 is CSVQQGTNSPLHF. CDR3 sequence (DNA): TGCAGCGTTCAGCAGGGGACCAATTCACCCCTCCACTTT. The chain links TRBV29-1 to TRBJ1-6; D possibly corresponds to TRBD1 (6 bases). Per germline, CDR1 SQVTM and CDR2 ANQGSEA. The CDR3 has 13 amino acids. V was shortened by 5 bases and J by 7 bases, with 12 bases between the two germline ends.

This clone was observed a handful of times. The CDR3 loop reads CASSVEGGRSSPLHF. The CDR3 coding sequence is TGTGCCAGCAGCGTAGAAGGGGGCCGGAGTTCACCCCTCCACTTT. V is TRBV9 and J is TRBJ1-6, with 7 bases lining up with TRBD1. The ends lost 0 bases at V and 9 bases at J; junction bases unmatched: 6. The CDR3 extends over 15 amino acids. Germline V lookup: CDR1 SGDLS, CDR2 YYNGEE.

The V call is TRBV29-1, the J call TRBJ1-1; D is perhaps TRBD1 (5 bases). Germline V gene sequence: CDR1 SQVTM, CDR2 ANQGSEA. Deletions cut 7 bases from V and 6 bases from J, with 12 bases between. The CDR3 is made up of 11 amino acids. The DNA for the CDR3 is TGCAGCGCAGAAAGGGGAGCTGAAGCTTTCTTT. Encoded protein: CSAERGAEAFF.

The chain uses TRBV30 and TRBJ1-2, with a tentative D call TRBD1 (6 bases). Trimming cost V 5 bases and J 3 bases, with 13 bases left between them. The CDR3 is made up of 13 amino acids. Germline-derived CDR1 and CDR2 are GTSNPN and SVGIG (reference sequence). This CDR3 is CAWGAQGYYGYTF. CDR3 bases: TGTGCCTGGGGAGCACAGGGATACTATGGCTACACCTTC.

The chain recombines TRBV19 with TRBJ2-5; D perhaps matches TRBD2 (5 bases). Germline assignment: CDR1 LNHDA and CDR2 SQIVND (reference sequence). The CDR3 covers 15 residues. V was trimmed by 3 bases and J by 4 bases, leaving 15 bases between them. This CDR3 is CASSIQTGWGETQYF. The CDR3 bases are TGTGCCAGTAGTATTCAGACGGGGTGGGGAGAGACCCAGTACTTC.

This chain uses TRBV30 with TRBJ1-1, with 11 bases identical to TRBD1. Germline V gene data show CDR1 as GTSNPN and CDR2 as SVGIG (reference sequence). The CDR3 has 14 residues. V lost 1 base, J lost 10 bases, and 8 bases stayed unmatched. The CDR3 sequence is CAWSAGQGAVRAFF. The CDR3 DNA sequence: TGTGCCTGGAGTGCTGGACAGGGGGCTGTCCGAGCTTTCTTT.

The chain employs TRBV5-1 and TRBJ1-1; D not resolved. Germline CDR1 reads SGHRS; CDR2 reads YFSETQ. This CDR3 comprises 15 residues. V lost 1 base, J lost 1 base, and 11 bases lay in between. In nucleotides, the CDR3 is TGCGCCAGCAGCTTGTACGGCAGAACGAACACTGAAGCTTTCTTT. Translating it yields CASSLYGRTNTEAFF.

This clone has a handful of counts. CDR3 loop: CAISEEPGELFF. CDR3 sequence (DNA): TGTGCCATCAGTGAGGAACCCGGGGAGCTGTTTTTT. The chain is built from TRBV10-3 and TRBJ2-2; D ambiguous. Between the trimmed V and J ends, which lost 2 bases and 6 bases, there was a span of 4 bases. Germline V lookup: CDR1 ENHRY, CDR2 SYGVKD. CDR3 size: 12 residues.

This clone was detected a few times. The chain links TRBV7-6 to TRBJ1-5; TRBD1 matches at 9 bases. V was clipped by 3 bases and J by 1 base; unmatched bases: 1. The V gene's germline CDR1 is SGHVS and CDR2 FNYEAQ. The CDR3 contains 15 residues. The CDR3 coding sequence is TGTGCCAGCAGCTTGGGACAGGGAAGCAATCAGCCCCAGCATTTT. The encoded protein is CASSLGQGSNQPQHF.

The chain couples TRBV7-6 to TRBJ2-5; possibly TRBD2 for D (5 bases). In germline, CDR1 is SGHVS, CDR2 FNYEAQ. Trimming removed 3 bases from V and 5 bases from J, with 25 bases in between. This CDR3 has 18 residues. The CDR3 sequence is CASSFKPSRPTERETQYF. The CDR3 coding sequence is TGTGCCAGCAGCTTTAAGCCGAGCCGACCCACGGAGCGGGAGACCCAGTACTTC. The whole variable domain, remainder taken from reference TRBV7-6 and TRBJ2-5, is GAGVSQSPRYKVTKRGQDVALRCDPISGHVSLYWYRQALGQGPEFLTYFNYEAQQDKSGLPNDRFSAERPEGSISTLTIQRTEQRDSAMYRCASSFKPSRPTERETQYFGPGTRLLVL.

This clone was picked up a small number of times. The genes are TRBV27 and TRBJ1-2; perhaps TRBD1 as D (5 bases). V lost 6 bases and J lost 2, with 13 bases in between. Germline V gene lookup returns CDR1 MNHEY and CDR2 SMNVEV (reference sequence). The CDR3 contains 14 residues. The CDR3: CASRPLSGNYGYTF. The DNA of the CDR3 is TGTGCCAGCAGACCACTATCAGGGAACTATGGCTACACCTTC.

The chain has TRBV7-9 and TRBJ2-2; no clear D gene. Germline CDR1 and CDR2: SEHNR and FQNEAQ (reference sequence). The CDR3 has 13 amino acids. The V end was cut by 5 bases, the J end by 3 bases, with 7 bases between. The CDR3 DNA follows: TGTGCCAGCAGCCGAGACTACACCGGGGAGCTGTTTTTT. This encodes CASSRDYTGELFF.

This clone has a handful of counts. V is TRBV25-1 and J is TRBJ2-2; TRBD2 matches at 9 bases. Germline CDR1 is MGHDK and CDR2 is SYGVNS. V shed 3 bases, J shed 0 bases, and the junction held 5 bases outside the gene matches. This CDR3 has 17 residues. CDR3 sequence (DNA): TGTGCCAGCAGTGAGCCGACTAGCGGAACGAACACCGGGGAGCTGTTTTTT. Its translation: CASSEPTSGTNTGELFF.

This chain connects TRBV15 to TRBJ2-5, with 14 bases matching TRBD2. Germline-derived CDR1 and CDR2 are LNHNV and YYDKDF (reference sequence). V shed 5 bases and J 4 bases; nucleotides not matched to a gene: 3. The CDR3 spans 15 residues. CDR3 sequence (DNA): TGTGCCACCAGCTCTGGACTAGCGGGGGGAGAGACCCAGTACTTC. Amino acids: CATSSGLAGGETQYF.